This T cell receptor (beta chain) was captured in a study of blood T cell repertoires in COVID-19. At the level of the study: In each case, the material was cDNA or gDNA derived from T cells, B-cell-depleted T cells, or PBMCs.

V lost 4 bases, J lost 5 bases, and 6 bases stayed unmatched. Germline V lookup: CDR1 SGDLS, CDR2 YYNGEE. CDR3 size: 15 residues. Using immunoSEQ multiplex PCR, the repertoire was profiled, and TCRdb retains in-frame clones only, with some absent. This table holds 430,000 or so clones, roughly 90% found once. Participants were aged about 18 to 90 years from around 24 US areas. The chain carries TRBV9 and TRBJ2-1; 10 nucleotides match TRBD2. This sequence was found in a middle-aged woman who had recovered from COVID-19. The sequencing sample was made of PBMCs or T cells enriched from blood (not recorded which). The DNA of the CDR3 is TGTGCCAGCAGCTCGGCAGCGGGAGGGAACAATGAGCAGTTCTTC. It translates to CASSSAAGGNNEQFF.